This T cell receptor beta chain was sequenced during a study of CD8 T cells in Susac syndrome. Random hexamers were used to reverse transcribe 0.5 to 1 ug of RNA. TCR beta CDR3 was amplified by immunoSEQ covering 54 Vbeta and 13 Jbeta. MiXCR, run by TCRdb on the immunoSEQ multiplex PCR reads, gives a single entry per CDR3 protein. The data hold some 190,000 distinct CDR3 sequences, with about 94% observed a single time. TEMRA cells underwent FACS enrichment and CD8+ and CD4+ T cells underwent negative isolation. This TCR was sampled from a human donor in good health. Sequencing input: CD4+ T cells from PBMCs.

CDR3 in amino acids: CASSAVTGNNEQFF. CDR3 nucleotides: TGTGCCAGCAGCGCCGTTACAGGGAACAATGAGCAGTTCTTC. The rearrangement links TRBV11-2 to TRBJ2-1, with D maybe TRBD1 (6 bases). CDR1 is SGHAT and CDR2 is FQNNGV in the germline V gene. The ends were cut back, 5 bases at V and 5 bases at J, with 13 bases in the middle. The CDR3 consists of 14 residues.